The 17 T cell receptor beta chains in this list originate from one sample, sequenced in a study of neurological immune-mediated disorders. TCRdb re-analysed the 5' RACE reads in MiXCR, keeping a single row per CDR3 protein. The sample has 84,000 or so distinct CDR3 sequences, under 13% seen once. Sequencing used PBMCs. The origin of the receptors is a man aged 40-49 years in good health.

Many counts were recorded for this clonotype. V gene TRBV15 combines with J gene TRBJ2-7; TRBD2 aligns across 13 bases. CDR3 length equals 17 residues. Germline-derived CDR1 and CDR2 are LNHNV and YYDKDF (reference sequence). V dropped 0 bases and J dropped 3; count of bases not matched to a gene: 5. The CDR3 here is CATSRERTSGGDYEQYF. As DNA, the CDR3 is TGTGCCACCAGCAGAGAAAGGACTAGCGGGGGAGACTACGAGCAGTACTTC.

This clonotype was seen repeatedly, ten times or more. The gene calls are TRBV7-2 and TRBJ2-1; D is unresolved. Trimming took off 4 bases at V and 2 bases at J, with 15 bases between the two ends. The CDR3 is 16 amino acids. Looked up from germline, CDR1 is SGHTA and CDR2 is FQGNSA. CDR3 amino acids: CASSSPLGWAYNEQFF. For the CDR3, the DNA is TGTGCCAGCAGCTCACCCTTGGGGTGGGCCTACAATGAGCAGTTCTTC.

This clonotype was seen ten or more times. J is TRBJ2-7 and V is TRBV10-1; the D gene is possibly TRBD2 (6 bases). Germline lookup yields CDR1 WNHNN and CDR2 SYGVQD (reference sequence). Trimming took 2 bases from V and 6 from J, leaving 11 bases between them. The CDR3 is 13 amino acids. The CDR3 nucleotides read TGCGCCAGCAGTGAGACGAAGGGACTCGAGCAGTACTTC. This translates into CASSETKGLEQYF.

V usage is TRBV20-1 and J usage is TRBJ2-7; no reliable D call. Germline-derived CDR1 and CDR2 are DFQATT and SNEGSKA (reference sequence). V was pared by 4 bases and J by 5 bases, with 15 bases between. CDR3 length equals 13 residues. CDR3 nucleotides: TGCAGTGCTAAAAATCCCCTACGGGACGAGCAGTACTTC. As protein: CSAKNPLRDEQYF.

This clonotype was seen many times. The gene calls are TRBV20-1 and TRBJ2-1; 11 positions match TRBD2. CDR3 length: 15 residues. V lost 6 bases, J lost 1 base, and 5 bases stayed unmatched. Germline loops: CDR1 DFQATT, CDR2 SNEGSKA (reference sequence). The CDR3 DNA is TGCAGTGCCACCGGGACTAGCGGATCCTACAATGAGCAGTTCTTC. Translating it yields CSATGTSGSYNEQFF.

This clonotype was observed at least ten times. The chain recombines TRBV5-1 with TRBJ1-1; no reliable D call. The CDR3 sequence is 15 residues long. V lost 1 base and J 1 base, leaving 11 bases between the germline ends. In germline, CDR1 is SGHRS, CDR2 YFSETQ. CDR3 residues: CASSLQGNENTEAFF. DNA of the CDR3: TGCGCCAGCAGCTTGCAAGGTAATGAGAACACTGAAGCTTTCTTT.

Ten or more counts support this clonotype. The chain is built from TRBV20-1 and TRBJ2-7, with D possibly called TRBD1 or TRBD2 (5 bases each). V was shortened by 5 bases and J by 6 bases, with 5 bases between the two germline ends. CDR1 is DFQATT, CDR2 SNEGSKA, per germline (reference sequence). The CDR3 length is 9 residues. Written as DNA, the CDR3 is TGCAGTGCTGGGACCGAGCAGTACTTC. It specifies CSAGTEQYF.

On this clonotype: A much larger clone lies one base from this, so it may be a read error. The chain is built from TRBV29-1 and TRBJ2-7; possibly TRBD2 for D (6 bases). Germline CDR1 is SQVTM and CDR2 is ANQGSEA. The length of the CDR3 is 11 residues. The CDR3 reads CGAGLTYEQYF. CDR3 sequence (DNA): TGCGGCGCCGGACTAACCTACGAGCAGTACTTC.

This clonotype was observed many times. This chain links TRBV5-1 with TRBJ2-3; 12 nucleotides match TRBD2. Trimming removed 3 bases from V and 4 bases from J; junction bases left unmatched: 12. Germline V gene sequence: CDR1 SGHRS, CDR2 YFSETQ. CDR3 length: 18 residues. For the CDR3, the DNA is TGCGCCAGCAGCTCCCCCCGACTAGCGGGGGCTACGGCAGATACGCAGTATTTT. It yields the protein CASSSPRLAGATADTQYF.

This clonotype showed up many times. CDR3 protein: CASSVGASGGKSYNEQFF. The CDR3 bases are TGTGCCAGCAGCGTAGGGGCTAGCGGGGGTAAGTCCTACAATGAGCAGTTCTTC. The chain recombines TRBV9 with TRBJ2-1; TRBD2 agrees at 10 bases. The CDR3 totals 18 residues. V dropped 0 bases and J dropped 1; count of bases not matched to a gene: 7. Germline CDR1 SGDLS, CDR2 YYNGEE.

The sample holds many counts of this clonotype. V usage is TRBV11-2 and J usage is TRBJ2-3; TRBD1 or TRBD2 may be the D gene (5 bases each). The germline gives CDR1 SGHAT, CDR2 FQNNGV. Trimming cost V 5 bases and J 6 bases, with 12 bases left between them. There are 13 residues in the CDR3. The CDR3 loop reads CASSRGTADTQYF. In nucleotides, the CDR3 is TGTGCCAGCAGCCGTGGGACGGCGGATACGCAGTATTTT.

There are many counts of this clonotype. This chain joins TRBV25-1 and TRBJ2-2; 10 bases fit TRBD1. Trimming took 2 bases from V and 3 from J; bases not matched to a gene: 18. CDR3 length equals 21 residues. Germline V gene lookup returns CDR1 MGHDK and CDR2 SYGVNS. CDR3: CASSELPGTGAVGPHTGELFF. The CDR3 bases are TGTGCCAGCAGTGAACTTCCCGGGACAGGGGCCGTTGGCCCTCACACCGGGGAGCTGTTTTTT.

This chain connects TRBV20-1 to TRBJ2-3, with TRBD2 matching 11 bases. The V segment lost 4 bases and the J segment 2 bases; nucleotides outside the gene matches: 11. This CDR3 has 17 residues. The V gene's germline CDR1 is DFQATT and CDR2 SNEGSKA (reference sequence). CDR3 sequence reads: CSAILAGGPRITDTQYF. The CDR3 nucleotides read TGCAGTGCTATATTAGCGGGAGGGCCACGGATCACAGATACGCAGTATTTT.

Remarks on this clonotype: Since a much larger clone is just one base distant, this may be a read error. The rearrangement uses TRBV2 and TRBJ2-5, with TRBD2 identical over 9 bases. Per germline, CDR1 SNHLY and CDR2 FYNNEI. The CDR3 covers 15 residues. With 4 bases clipped from V and 1 base from J, the junction kept 4 bases outside the gene matches. The CDR3 DNA sequence: TGTGCCAGCAGTGCGGTAGCGGGGGTCCAAGAGACCCAGTACTTC. It encodes CASSAVAGVQETQYF.

The genes are TRBV5-1 and TRBJ1-1; D might be TRBD1 (5 bases). From germline, CDR1 is SGHRS and CDR2 YFSETQ. Trimming removed 2 bases at V and 2 bases at J, with 7 bases between. CDR3 length: 13 amino acids. In nucleotides, the CDR3 is TGCGCCAGCAGCTTTGGGGCTAACACTGAAGCTTTCTTT. Protein product: CASSFGANTEAFF. Together with reference TRBV5-1 and TRBJ1-1, the CDR3 gives the full variable domain: KAGVTQTPRYLIKTRGQQVTLSCSPISGHRSVSWYQQTPGQGLQFLFEYFSETQRNKGNFPGRFSGRQFSNSRSEMNVSTLELGDSALYLCASSFGANTEAFFGQGTRLTVV.

This clonotype appeared many times. This chain uses TRBV6-5 with TRBJ2-3; 13 bases agree with TRBD2. Trimming took 5 bases from V and 3 from J; bases not matched to a gene: 5. Germline V gives CDR1 MNHEY, CDR2 SVGAGI. There are 16 residues in the CDR3. This CDR3 reads CASSRLAGGVTDTQYF. The CDR3 coding sequence is TGTGCCAGCAGTCGACTAGCGGGGGGAGTTACAGATACGCAGTATTTT.

In its sample, this clonotype was seen many times. This rearrangement joins TRBV20-1 to TRBJ1-1; no clear D. Germline V CDR1 and CDR2: DFQATT, SNEGSKA (reference sequence). The V end lost 6 bases, the J end lost 3 bases, and 14 bases lay between the germline ends. This CDR3 spans 13 amino acids. CDR3 DNA sequence: TGCAGTGCCCGGCCGGGAGCGGACACTGAAGCTTTCTTT. Protein: CSARPGADTEAFF.